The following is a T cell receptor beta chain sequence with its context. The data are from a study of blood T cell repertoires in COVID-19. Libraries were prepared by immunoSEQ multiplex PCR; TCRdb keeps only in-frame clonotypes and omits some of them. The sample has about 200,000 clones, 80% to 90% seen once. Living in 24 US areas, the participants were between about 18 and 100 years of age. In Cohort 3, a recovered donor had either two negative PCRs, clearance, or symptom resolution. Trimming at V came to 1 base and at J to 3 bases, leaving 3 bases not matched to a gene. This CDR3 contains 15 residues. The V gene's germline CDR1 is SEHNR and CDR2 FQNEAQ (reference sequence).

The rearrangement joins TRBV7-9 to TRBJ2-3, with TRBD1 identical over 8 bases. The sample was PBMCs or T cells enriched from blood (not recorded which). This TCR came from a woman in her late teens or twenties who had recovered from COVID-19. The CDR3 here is CASSLGTGRTDTQYF. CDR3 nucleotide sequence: TGTGCCAGCAGCTTAGGGACAGGGAGGACAGATACGCAGTATTTT.